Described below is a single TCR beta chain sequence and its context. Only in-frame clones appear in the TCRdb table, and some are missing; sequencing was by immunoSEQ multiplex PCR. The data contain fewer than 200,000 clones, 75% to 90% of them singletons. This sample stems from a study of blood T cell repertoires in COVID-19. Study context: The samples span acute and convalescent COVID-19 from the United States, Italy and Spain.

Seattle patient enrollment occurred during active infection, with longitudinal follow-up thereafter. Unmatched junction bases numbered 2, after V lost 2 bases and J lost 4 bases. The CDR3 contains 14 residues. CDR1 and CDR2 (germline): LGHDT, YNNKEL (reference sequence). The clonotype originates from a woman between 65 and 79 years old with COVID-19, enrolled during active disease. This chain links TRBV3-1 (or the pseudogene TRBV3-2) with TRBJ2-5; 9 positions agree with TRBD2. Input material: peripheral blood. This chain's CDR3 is CASSQRAGGETQYF. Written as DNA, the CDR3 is TGTGCCAGCAGCCAAAGAGCGGGGGGAGAGACCCAGTACTTC.